Listed below are T cell receptor beta chains from one sample, sequenced in a study of T cells in localized non-small cell lung cancer. Sequencing was performed with immunoSEQ multiplex PCR; in TCRdb, only in-frame clones are kept and a portion is missing. The profile shows about 17,000 clones, about four fifths of them singletons. The source material was peripheral blood, sampled before any cancer treatment. These receptors were taken from a male donor at least 60 years old with stage III lung adenocarcinoma. CDR3s include the opening cysteine and the closing phenylalanine or tryptophan. A D gene is named only where the DNA matches it firmly. Clone size is stated in some rows and not others, as once, few, many or a class when expanded.

clone_size: NA; d_call: NA; j_call: TRBJ1-2; v_call: TRBV19; cdr3_nt: TGTGCCAGTAGTATAGACGGGCCTTATGGCTACACCTTC; cdr3_aa: CASSIDGPYGYTF
clone_size: NA; d_call: TRBD1; j_call: TRBJ1-2; v_call: TRBV5-1; cdr3_nt: TGCGCCAGTACAGGACAGGGAGGTGACTATGGCTACACCTTC; cdr3_aa: CASTGQGGDYGYTF
clone_size: NA; d_call: NA; j_call: TRBJ1-2; v_call: TRBV10-2; cdr3_nt: TGCGCCAGCAGTGAGGAGACGACCATTCTTACACATGGCTACACCTTC; cdr3_aa: CASSEETTILTHGYTF
clone_size: NA; d_call: NA; j_call: TRBJ1-2; v_call: TRBV5-4; cdr3_nt: TGTGCCAGCAGCAGAGACAGTTATGGCTACACCTTC; cdr3_aa: CASSRDSYGYTF
clone_size: NA; d_call: TRBD2; j_call: TRBJ2-5; v_call: TRBV15; cdr3_nt: TGTGCCACCAGCGGCGGGGGGGGCAGCGTGACCCAGTACTTC; cdr3_aa: CATSGGGGSVTQYF
clone_size: NA; d_call: TRBD2; j_call: TRBJ2-1; v_call: TRBV10-2; cdr3_nt: TGCGCCAGCAGTGAGCCTAGCGGGGGGGACAATGAGCAGTTCTTC; cdr3_aa: CASSEPSGGDNEQFF
clone_size: NA; d_call: NA; j_call: TRBJ2-5; v_call: TRBV2; cdr3_nt: TGTGCCAGCACGGAACTTTCAGTACAAGAGACCCAGTACTTC; cdr3_aa: CASTELSVQETQYF
clone_size: NA; d_call: NA; j_call: TRBJ2-1; v_call: TRBV11-2; cdr3_nt: TGTGCCAGCAGCTTAGGGGGCGTTTTGGGTAATGAGCAGTTCTTC; cdr3_aa: CASSLGGVLGNEQFF
clone_size: medium-sized; d_call: NA; j_call: TRBJ2-7; v_call: TRBV11-1; cdr3_nt: TGTGCCAGCAGCCTTCGGGGGAACCACTACGAGCAGTACTTC; cdr3_aa: CASSLRGNHYEQYF
clone_size: once; d_call: TRBD1; j_call: TRBJ1-5; v_call: TRBV19; cdr3_nt: TGTGCCAGTAGCGGGACAGGCAATCAGCCCCAGCATTTT; cdr3_aa: CASSGTGNQPQHF
clone_size: NA; d_call: NA; j_call: TRBJ2-3; v_call: TRBV5-6; cdr3_nt: TGTGCCAGCAGCTTGGCTCGGGGGCTTGGGACAGATACGCAGTATTTT; cdr3_aa: CASSLARGLGTDTQYF
clone_size: NA; d_call: NA; j_call: TRBJ1-5; v_call: TRBV7-9; cdr3_nt: TGTGCCAGCAGCATACACAATCAGCCCCAGCATTTT; cdr3_aa: CASSIHNQPQHF
clone_size: NA; d_call: TRBD2; j_call: TRBJ2-1; v_call: TRBV29-1; cdr3_nt: TGCAGCGTTGGGGCTAGCGGGGGGGCCGGCGGGCTTGAGCAGTTCTTC; cdr3_aa: CSVGASGGAGGLEQFF
clone_size: once; d_call: NA; j_call: TRBJ2-7; v_call: TRBV19; cdr3_nt: TGTGCCAGCCAGGGACATCAATACGAGCAGTACTTC; cdr3_aa: CASQGHQYEQYF
clone_size: NA; d_call: NA; j_call: TRBJ2-5; v_call: TRBV12-1; cdr3_nt: TGTGCCAGCAGGCGGACGGGTGCGCGGGAGACCCAGTACTTC; cdr3_aa: CASRRTGARETQYF
clone_size: NA; d_call: NA; j_call: TRBJ1-2; v_call: TRBV10-3; cdr3_nt: TGTGCCATCAGTGAGTCACAGTATGGCTACACCTTC; cdr3_aa: CAISESQYGYTF
clone_size: NA; d_call: NA; j_call: TRBJ1-1; v_call: TRBV5-5; cdr3_nt: TGTGCCAGCAGCTTCCAGAGAAACACTGAAGCTTTCTTT; cdr3_aa: CASSFQRNTEAFF
clone_size: NA; d_call: NA; j_call: TRBJ1-3; v_call: TRBV5-1; cdr3_nt: TGCGCCAGCAGCTTGGCCGGGCAGTACTCTGGAAACACCATATATTTT; cdr3_aa: CASSLAGQYSGNTIYF
clone_size: NA; d_call: NA; j_call: TRBJ2-7; v_call: TRBV15; cdr3_nt: TGTGCCACCAGCAGACAGACGGAGGGGATCGAGCAGTACTTC; cdr3_aa: CATSRQTEGIEQYF
clone_size: few; d_call: NA; j_call: TRBJ1-3; v_call: TRBV9; cdr3_nt: TGTGCCAGCACCCTTGGGGGGGCCGGTGGAAACACCATATATTTT; cdr3_aa: CASTLGGAGGNTIYF